The 11 T cell receptor beta chains presented below share a single source sample, sequenced in a study of long-term antiretroviral therapy in people with HIV. Survey level was the resolution at which the v3.0 immunoSEQ assay ran. Sequencing was performed with immunoSEQ multiplex PCR; in TCRdb, only in-frame clones are kept and a portion is missing. The sample contains approximately 29,000 clones, about three quarters of which appear only once. The input for sequencing was unsorted PBMCs, taken 1.5 years before starting antiretroviral therapy. Receptor source: a man between 18 and 35 years old with HIV.

This sequence joins TRBV13 and TRBJ2-2; 8 positions match TRBD2. The V segment lost 0 bases and the J segment 5 bases; nucleotides outside the gene matches: 5. Germline CDR1 PRHDT, CDR2 FYEKMQ (reference sequence). This CDR3 has 16 amino acids. The CDR3 bases are TGTGCCAGCAGCTTAGGACTAGCGGTATTAACCGGGGAGCTGTTTTTT. Translation gives CASSLGLAVLTGELFF. The full variable domain, rest sourced from reference TRBV13 and TRBJ2-2, is AAGVIQSPRHLIKEKRETATLKCYPIPRHDTVYWYQQGPGQDPQFLISFYEKMQSDKGSIPDRFSAQQFSDYHSELNMSSLELGDSALYFCASSLGLAVLTGELFFGEGSRLTVL.

Regarding this clone: A read error may produce the germline difference seen at one junction end. The chain recombines TRBV7-2 with TRBJ2-7; D may be TRBD2 (6 bases). This CDR3 contains 11 residues. Per the germline V gene, CDR1 is SGHTA and CDR2 is FQGNSA. CDR3 bases: TGTGCCAGCAGCCGCTCCGGGGACTTCTCCTTC. This sequence encodes CASSRSGDFSF. Complete variable domain (other parts from reference TRBV7-2 and TRBJ2-7): GAGVSQSPSNKVTEKGKDVELRCDPISGHTALYWYRQSLGQGLEFLIYFQGNSAPDKSGLPSDRFSAERTGGSVSTLTIQRTQQEDSAVYLCASSRSGDFSFGPGTRLTVT.

This clone showed up just a few times. CDR3 loop: CASSPIQGIPTYEQYF. The CDR3 DNA reads as TGTGCCAGCAGCCCGATACAGGGGATTCCCACCTACGAGCAGTACTTC. The chain uses TRBV5-5 and TRBJ2-7; 7 nucleotides align to TRBD1. This CDR3 has 16 residues. The ends lost 4 bases at V and 2 bases at J; junction bases unmatched: 12. Germline values: CDR1 SGHKS, CDR2 YYEKEE (reference sequence).

This chain connects TRBV15 to TRBJ2-6; possible D gene TRBD2, 6 bases. Germline assignment: CDR1 LNHNV and CDR2 YYDKDF (reference sequence). Trimming took 1 base from V and 2 from J, leaving 9 bases between them. This CDR3 has 16 residues. The CDR3 region has the DNA TGTGCCACCAGCAGAGTGGAGGGAGCTGGGGCCAACGTCCTGACTTTC. Translated, it gives CATSRVEGAGANVLTF.

The chain combines TRBV7-2 with TRBJ1-5; D is perhaps TRBD1 (6 bases). V lost 5 bases to trimming and J lost 6 bases, with 14 bases between them. Germline-derived CDR1 and CDR2 are SGHTA and FQGNSA. CDR3 length: 14 residues. The CDR3 bases are TGTGCCAGCAGCCCCGGGAGGGGGGGTCAGCCCCAGCATTTT. Its protein is CASSPGRGGQPQHF.

Concerning this clone itself: Its ends do not fully match the called genes, so a read error is possible. This sequence joins TRBV7-2 and TRBJ2-2; 7 nucleotides align to TRBD2. Germline V gives CDR1 SGHTA, CDR2 FQGNSA. This CDR3 spans 15 amino acids. CDR3 in amino acids: CASTLLASGTGELFF. The DNA of the CDR3 is TGTGCCAGCACCTTACTAGCGTCGGGCACCGGGGAGCTGTTTTTT.

The rearrangement joins TRBV4-1 to TRBJ2-7; 9 bases line up with TRBD2. Germline assignment: CDR1 MGHRA and CDR2 YSYEKL. V lost 0 bases to trimming and J lost 6 bases; unmatched junction nucleotides: 6. CDR3 length: 15 residues. The CDR3 region has the DNA TGCGCCAGCAGCCAAGAAGCGGGGGGCTTGCCCGAGCAGTACTTC. Translation gives CASSQEAGGLPEQYF.

The chain has TRBV30 and TRBJ2-1, with D perhaps TRBD1 or TRBD2 (5 bases each). The ends were cut back, 0 bases at V and 5 bases at J, with 14 bases in the middle. Germline values: CDR1 GTSNPN, CDR2 SVGIG (reference sequence). The CDR3 spans 15 residues. CDR3 nucleotides: TGTGCCTGGAGTGTCGGGGTCAGGGTCAACAATGAGCAGTTCTTC. It translates to CAWSVGVRVNNEQFF.

The chain employs TRBV7-3 and TRBJ1-3; a possible D gene is TRBD1 (6 bases). Germline-derived CDR1 and CDR2 are SGHTA and FQGTGA. V was pared by 5 bases and J by 1 base, with 24 bases between. The CDR3 covers 19 residues. The CDR3 spells CASSPAPRDRLVSGNTIYF. For the CDR3, the DNA is TGTGCCAGCAGCCCCGCGCCCCGAGACAGGTTGGTTTCTGGAAACACCATATATTTT.

V is TRBV11-2 and J is TRBJ2-1; TRBD2 aligns across 16 bases. J gave up 7 bases and V 5 bases, and 5 bases lay outside the gene matches. CDR3 size: 16 residues. The germline CDR1 and CDR2 sequences are SGHAT and FQNNGV. Here the CDR3 DNA reads TGTGCCAGCAGCGGGGCGGGACTAGCGGGAGGGAATGAGCAGTTCTTC. Translated, it gives CASSGAGLAGGNEQFF.

The rearrangement uses TRBV7-2 and TRBJ2-7; D possibly matches TRBD1 or TRBD2 (5 bases each). This CDR3 has 14 residues. The V gene lost 1 base and the J gene lost 3 bases, with 10 bases spanning the gap. CDR1 and CDR2 from the germline V gene are SGHTA and FQGNSA. The CDR3 spells CASSLGRGGYEQYF. The CDR3 DNA reads as TGTGCCAGCAGCTTAGGTCGGGGCGGCTACGAGCAGTACTTC.